This TCR beta chain stems from a study of blood T cell repertoires in COVID-19 (dated by TCRdb to between 2020 and 2021). Study-level background: Samples from collaborators originated in the United States, Italy and Spain and spanned both the acute and convalescent phases of COVID-19. The prospective study material was composed of cDNA or gDNA derived from T cells, B-cell-depleted T cells, or PBMCs. Subjects who had been exposed to COVID-19, were actively infected with it, or had recovered from it provided the deeply sampled blood TCRbeta repertoires that made up the dataset. The repertoires were made available in a free public database intended to serve as a resource for research on the immune response to SARS-CoV-2. Samples came from the ongoing ImmuneRACE study (first 160 participants) plus 1,254 subjects from 6 global collaborators. Sample metadata almost always included a de-identified subject ID, COVID-19 status, age in years and sex. Where available, HLA class I and class II types were taken from metadata supplied by the sample provider and were not determined by assay-based typing. Study-wide findings and limitations: The quantity of clinical and demographic metadata differed by source and by participant and was supplied without curation.

At one collaborating source in Seattle, patients were enrolled during active infection and were followed longitudinally through the course of disease. Each collaborating institution followed its own protocols to collect whole blood in K2EDTA tubes. For TCRbeta analysis, collaborators shipped samples as frozen whole blood, isolated PBMCs, or DNA extracted from either of those sample types. As regards this clone: The clone's antigen remains unknown. Base qualities are not at hand, and no much larger clone is one base apart.

CDR1 SGHAT and CDR2 FQNNGV are derived from the germline V gene. From cysteine to phenylalanine, the CDR3 is 14 amino acids long. Only the CDR3 DNA stays, 42 bases, in frame from base 1. V is reduced by 5 bases and J by 7 bases, leaving a spacing of 16 bases between them. TCRbeta CDR3 regions were amplified from genomic DNA using the immunoSEQ Assay, a bias-controlled multiplex PCR. Per the authors' processing: Within the assay, amplification of reference gene primers was used to estimate how many nucleated cells each sample contained. To quantify the absolute abundance of each unique TCRbeta CDR3 rearrangement, sequence reads were collapsed and filtered. For each sample, productive Simpson clonality was calculated as the square root of Simpson's diversity index across productive rearrangements. TCRdb re-hosts the immuneACCESS table, in-frame sequences only. Its copies lack some clones; in the studies checked, an unresolved V gene accounts for under half of them, and the cause for the rest is not known. That table supplies the V and J calls and clone size; D and trimming were determined from the DNA. The sample table records around 340,000 clones; less than 90% of these occur just once. Of the sample, roughly 7.2% falls within the top ten clones.

The sequence joins TRBV11-2 to TRBJ2-3, with TRBD1 as a weak D call on 6 bases. The sequence derives from an older woman with COVID-19, enrolled during active disease. The sequencing input was peripheral blood. The CDR3 reads as follows: CASSSFLRGNTQYF. The DNA is as follows: TGTGCCAGCAGCAGTTTCCTCAGGGGAAATACGCAGTATTTT.